These T cell receptor beta chains were read from a single sample in a study of vaccination and CD4 T cells after COVID-19. The antigens these receptors bind are not known. TCRdb analysed the PCR reads with MiXCR anew, one entry per CDR3 protein. The repertoire holds 10,000 to 15,000 distinct CDR3 sequences, under 35% seen once, with 34% in the top ten. Here the sequenced sample was CD4+ T cells from blood, cultured in vitro, taken before SARS-CoV-2 vaccination. All receptors derive from a human donor who received a COVID-19 vaccine. The CDR3 runs from the conserved cysteine through the conserved F or W. Fields, in order: J gene, V gene, CDR3 protein.

TRBJ1-3	TRBV19	CASSMPSSGNTIYF
TRBJ2-2	TRBV20-1	CSASRSGTGELFF
TRBJ2-1	TRBV6-2/TRBV6-3	CASRPGSHNEQFF
TRBJ2-7	TRBV7-9	CASSLVYAGRWNEQYF
TRBJ1-2	TRBV19	CASRITGRNYGYTF
TRBJ1-4	TRBV27	CASSPGGQGGKLFF
TRBJ2-4	TRBV19	CASSIGPGGGNIQYF
TRBJ1-4	TRBV6-5	CASSYTTNEKLFF
TRBJ2-2	TRBV19	CASSVGRNTGELFF
TRBJ1-4	TRBV30	CAWSSWYGREKLFF
TRBJ2-3	TRBV14	CASSQKGGSTDTQYF
TRBJ2-2	TRBV25-1	CASSEAGGRELFF
TRBJ2-5	TRBV5-1	CASSLASELQETQYF
TRBJ2-7	TRBV10-3	CACRGLAGGSEQYF
TRBJ2-1	TRBV5-1	CASSSRLAGGKSSYNEQFF
TRBJ1-6	TRBV6-1	CASSLGFETPLHF
TRBJ2-2	TRBV24-1	CATSDSTGELFF
TRBJ1-5	TRBV10-3	CAISDDRGGNQPQHF
TRBJ1-6	TRBV10-3	CAISEGQGYSPLHF
TRBJ2-7	TRBV5-4	CASSLGTVDYLGQYF
TRBJ2-2	TRBV6-1	CASSEGKRGTFTGELFF
TRBJ1-4	TRBV20-1	CSASSRQGNEKLFF
TRBJ1-3	TRBV27	CASSSGGGNTIYF
TRBJ2-5	TRBV24-1	CATSDPGGIRETQYF
TRBJ1-2	TRBV24-1	CATSDHDREDGYTF
TRBJ2-6	TRBV19	CASSGGTGLSGANVLTF
TRBJ2-7	TRBV12-5	CASGLGTGGDEQYF
TRBJ2-5	TRBV7-2	CASSAGGGVGETQYF
TRBJ2-5	TRBV29-1	CSVGIGETQYF